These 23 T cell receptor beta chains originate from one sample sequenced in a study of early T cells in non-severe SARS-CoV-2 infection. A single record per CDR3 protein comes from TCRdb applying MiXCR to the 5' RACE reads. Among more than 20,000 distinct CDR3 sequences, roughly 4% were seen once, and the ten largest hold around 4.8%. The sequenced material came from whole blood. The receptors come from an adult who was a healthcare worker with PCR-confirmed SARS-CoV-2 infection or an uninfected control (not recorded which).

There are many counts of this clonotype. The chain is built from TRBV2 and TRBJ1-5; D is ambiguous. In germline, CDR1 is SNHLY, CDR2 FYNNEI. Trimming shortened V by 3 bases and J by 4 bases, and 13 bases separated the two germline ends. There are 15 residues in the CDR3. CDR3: CASSDARTPNQPQHF. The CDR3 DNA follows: TGTGCCAGCAGTGACGCTAGGACTCCGAATCAGCCCCAGCATTTT.

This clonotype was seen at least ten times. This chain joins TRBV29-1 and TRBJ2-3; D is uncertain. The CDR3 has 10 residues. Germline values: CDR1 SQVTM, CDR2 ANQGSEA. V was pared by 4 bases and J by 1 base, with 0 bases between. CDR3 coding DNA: TGCAGCGTTGGCACAGATACGCAGTATTTT. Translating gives CSVGTDTQYF.

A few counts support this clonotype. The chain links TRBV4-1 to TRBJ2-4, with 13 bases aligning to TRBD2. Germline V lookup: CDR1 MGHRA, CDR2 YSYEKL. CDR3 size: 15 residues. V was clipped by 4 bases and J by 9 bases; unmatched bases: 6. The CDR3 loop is CASSPGLAGTPIQYF. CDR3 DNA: TGCGCCAGCAGCCCGGGACTAGCGGGAACCCCCATTCAGTACTTC.

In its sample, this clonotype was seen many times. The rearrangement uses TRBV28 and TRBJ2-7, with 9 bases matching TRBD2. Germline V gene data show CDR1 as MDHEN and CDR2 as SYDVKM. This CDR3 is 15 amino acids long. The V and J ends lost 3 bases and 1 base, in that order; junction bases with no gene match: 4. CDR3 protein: CASSLAAGGSYEQYF. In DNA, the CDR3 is TGTGCCAGCAGTTTGGCGGCGGGAGGGTCCTACGAGCAGTACTTC.

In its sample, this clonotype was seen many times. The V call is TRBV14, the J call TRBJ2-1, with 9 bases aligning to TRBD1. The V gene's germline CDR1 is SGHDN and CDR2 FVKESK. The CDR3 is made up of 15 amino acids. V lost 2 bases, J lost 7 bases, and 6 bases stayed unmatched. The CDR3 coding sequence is TGTGCCAGCAGCCAATGGACAGGGGTAGGGAATGAGCAGTTCTTC. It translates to CASSQWTGVGNEQFF.

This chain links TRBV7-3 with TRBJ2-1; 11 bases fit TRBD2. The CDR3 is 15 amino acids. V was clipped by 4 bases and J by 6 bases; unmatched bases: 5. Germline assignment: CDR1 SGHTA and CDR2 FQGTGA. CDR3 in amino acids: CASSSSGTSGNEQFF. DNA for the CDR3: TGTGCCAGCAGCTCGTCCGGGACTAGCGGCAATGAGCAGTTCTTC. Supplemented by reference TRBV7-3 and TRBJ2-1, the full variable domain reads GAGVSQTPSNKVTEKGKYVELRCDPISGHTALYWYRQSLGQGPEFLIYFQGTGAADDSGLPNDRFFAVRPEGSVSTLKIQRTERGDSAVYLCASSSSGTSGNEQFFGPGTRLTVL.

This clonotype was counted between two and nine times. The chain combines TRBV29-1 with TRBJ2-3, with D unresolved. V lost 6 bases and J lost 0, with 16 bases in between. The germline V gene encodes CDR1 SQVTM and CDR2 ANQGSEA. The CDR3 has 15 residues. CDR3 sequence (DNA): TGCAGCGTAGACTTGTTATCAACTAGCACAGATACGCAGTATTTT. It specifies CSVDLLSTSTDTQYF.

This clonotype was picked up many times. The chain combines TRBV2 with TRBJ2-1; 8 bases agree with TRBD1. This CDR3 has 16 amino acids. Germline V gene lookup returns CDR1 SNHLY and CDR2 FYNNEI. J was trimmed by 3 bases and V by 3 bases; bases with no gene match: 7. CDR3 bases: TGTGCCAGCAGTGACCCCCGGGGGACAGGCTACAATGAGCAGTTCTTC. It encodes CASSDPRGTGYNEQFF.

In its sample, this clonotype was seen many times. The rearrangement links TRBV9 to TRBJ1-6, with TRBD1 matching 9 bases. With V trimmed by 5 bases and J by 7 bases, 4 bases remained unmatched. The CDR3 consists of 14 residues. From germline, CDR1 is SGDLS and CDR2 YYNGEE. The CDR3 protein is CASSGTGSNSPLHF. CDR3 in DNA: TGTGCCAGCAGTGGGACAGGGAGCAATTCACCCCTCCACTTT.

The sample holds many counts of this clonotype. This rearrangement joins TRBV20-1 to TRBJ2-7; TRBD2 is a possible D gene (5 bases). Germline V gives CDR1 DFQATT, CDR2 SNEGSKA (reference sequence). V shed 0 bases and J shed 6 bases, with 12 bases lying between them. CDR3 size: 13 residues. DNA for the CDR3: TGCAGTGCTAGAGACCCAGCGGTCCTCGAGCAGTACTTC. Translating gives CSARDPAVLEQYF.

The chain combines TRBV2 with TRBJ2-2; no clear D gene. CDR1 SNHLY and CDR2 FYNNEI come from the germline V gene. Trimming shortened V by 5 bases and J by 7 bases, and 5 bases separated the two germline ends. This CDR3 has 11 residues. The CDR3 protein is CASSPDGELFF. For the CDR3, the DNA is TGTGCCAGCAGTCCGGACGGGGAGCTGTTTTTT.

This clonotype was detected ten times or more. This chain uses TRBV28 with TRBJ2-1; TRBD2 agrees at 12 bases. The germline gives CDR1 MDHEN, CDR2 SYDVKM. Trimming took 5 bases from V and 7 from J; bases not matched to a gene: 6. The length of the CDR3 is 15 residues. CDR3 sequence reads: CASSEGLAGLNEQFF. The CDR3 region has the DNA TGTGCCAGCAGTGAGGGACTAGCGGGTCTTAATGAGCAGTTCTTC.

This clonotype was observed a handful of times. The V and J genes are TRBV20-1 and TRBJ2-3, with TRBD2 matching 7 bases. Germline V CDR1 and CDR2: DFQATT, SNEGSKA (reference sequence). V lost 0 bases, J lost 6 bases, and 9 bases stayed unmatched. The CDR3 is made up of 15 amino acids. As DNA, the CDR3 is TGCAGTGCTAGAGATAGGAGCGGGGTTTCCGATACGCAGTATTTT. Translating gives CSARDRSGVSDTQYF.

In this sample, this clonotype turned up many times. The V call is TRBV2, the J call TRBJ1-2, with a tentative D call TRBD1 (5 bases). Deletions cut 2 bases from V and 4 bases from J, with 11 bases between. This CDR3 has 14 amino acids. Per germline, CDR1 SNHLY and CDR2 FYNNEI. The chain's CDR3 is CASSEQGGPYGYTF. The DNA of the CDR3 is TGTGCCAGCAGTGAACAGGGCGGACCCTATGGCTACACCTTC.

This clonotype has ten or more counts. For the CDR3, the DNA is TGTGCCACCAGTGATTTTATTGACGCGCACAATGAGCAGTTCTTC. This gives the protein CATSDFIDAHNEQFF. The chain combines TRBV24-1 with TRBJ2-1, with D hard to call. V lost 1 base and J 5 bases, leaving 11 bases between the germline ends. This CDR3 has 15 amino acids. Germline-derived CDR1 and CDR2 are KGHDR and SFDVKD.

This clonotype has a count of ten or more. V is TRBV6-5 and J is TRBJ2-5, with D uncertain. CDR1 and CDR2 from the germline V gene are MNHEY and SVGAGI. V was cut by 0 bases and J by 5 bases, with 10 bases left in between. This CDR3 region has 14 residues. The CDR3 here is CASSYSLSRETQYF. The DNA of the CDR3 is TGTGCCAGCAGTTACTCTCTGTCCAGGGAGACCCAGTACTTC.

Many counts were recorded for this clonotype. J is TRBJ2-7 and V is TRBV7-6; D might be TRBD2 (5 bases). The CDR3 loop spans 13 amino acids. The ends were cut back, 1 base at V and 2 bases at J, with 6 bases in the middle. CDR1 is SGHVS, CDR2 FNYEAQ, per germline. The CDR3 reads CASSLGETYEQYF. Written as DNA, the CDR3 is TGTGCCAGCAGCTTAGGGGAGACCTACGAGCAGTACTTC.

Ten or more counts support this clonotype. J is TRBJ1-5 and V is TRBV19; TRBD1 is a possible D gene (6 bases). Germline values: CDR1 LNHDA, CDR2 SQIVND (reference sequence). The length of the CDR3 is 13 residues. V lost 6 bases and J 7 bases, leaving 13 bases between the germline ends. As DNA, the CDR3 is TGTGCCAGTAGCTTACAGGGAATGCAGCCCCAGCATTTT. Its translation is CASSLQGMQPQHF. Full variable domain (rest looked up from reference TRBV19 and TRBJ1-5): DGGITQSPKYLFRKEGQNVTLSCEQNLNHDAMYWYRQDPGQGLRLIYYSQIVNDFQKGDIAEGYSVSREKKESFPLTVTSAQKNPTAFYLCASSLQGMQPQHFGDGTRLSIL.

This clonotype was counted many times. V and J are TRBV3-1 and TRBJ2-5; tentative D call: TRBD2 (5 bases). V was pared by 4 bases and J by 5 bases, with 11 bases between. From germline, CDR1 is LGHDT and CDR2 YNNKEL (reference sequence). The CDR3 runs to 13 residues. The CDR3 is CASSPGLLETQYF. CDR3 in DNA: TGTGCCAGCAGCCCCGGACTGCTCGAGACCCAGTACTTC.

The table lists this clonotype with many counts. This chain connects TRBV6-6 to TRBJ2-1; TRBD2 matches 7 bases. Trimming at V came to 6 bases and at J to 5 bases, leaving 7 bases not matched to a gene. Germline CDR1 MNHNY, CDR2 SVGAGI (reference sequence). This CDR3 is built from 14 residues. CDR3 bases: TGTGCCAGCAGGGGCGGGAGTTCGAACAATGAGCAGTTCTTC. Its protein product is CASRGGSSNNEQFF.

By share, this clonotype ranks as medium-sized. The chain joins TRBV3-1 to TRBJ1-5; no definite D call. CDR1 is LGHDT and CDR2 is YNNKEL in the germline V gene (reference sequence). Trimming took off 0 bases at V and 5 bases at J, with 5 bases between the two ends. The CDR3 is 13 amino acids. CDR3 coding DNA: TGTGCCAGCAGCCAAGATCTCGATCAGCCCCAGCATTTT. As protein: CASSQDLDQPQHF. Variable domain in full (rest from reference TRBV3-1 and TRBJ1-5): DTAVSQTPKYLVTQMGNDKSIKCEQNLGHDTMYWYKQDSKKFLKIMFSYNNKELIINETVPNRFSPKSPDKAHLNLHINSLELGDSAVYFCASSQDLDQPQHFGDGTRLSIL.

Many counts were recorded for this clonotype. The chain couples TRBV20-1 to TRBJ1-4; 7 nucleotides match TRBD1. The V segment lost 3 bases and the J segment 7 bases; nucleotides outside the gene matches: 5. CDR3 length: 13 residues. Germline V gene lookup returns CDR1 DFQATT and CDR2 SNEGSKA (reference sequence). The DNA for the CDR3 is TGCAGTGCTAGTGGAGGGGGCCCTGAAAAACTGTTTTTT. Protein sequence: CSASGGGPEKLFF.

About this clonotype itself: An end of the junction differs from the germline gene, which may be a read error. In DNA form, the CDR3 reads TGTGCCAGCAGCCGGGACCCCTCTGAAAACACCATATATTTT. Translating it yields CASSRDPSENTIYF. This chain links TRBV7-2 with TRBJ1-3; tentative D call: TRBD1 (5 bases). The CDR3 is made up of 14 amino acids. Germline CDR1 is SGHTA and CDR2 is FQGNSA. The full variable domain, rest sourced from reference TRBV7-2 and TRBJ1-3, is GAGVSQSPSNKVTEKGKDVELRCDPISGHTALYWYRQSLGQGLEFLIYFQGNSAPDKSGLPSDRFSAERTGGSVSTLTIQRTQQEDSAVYLCASSRDPSENTIYFGEGSWLTVV.